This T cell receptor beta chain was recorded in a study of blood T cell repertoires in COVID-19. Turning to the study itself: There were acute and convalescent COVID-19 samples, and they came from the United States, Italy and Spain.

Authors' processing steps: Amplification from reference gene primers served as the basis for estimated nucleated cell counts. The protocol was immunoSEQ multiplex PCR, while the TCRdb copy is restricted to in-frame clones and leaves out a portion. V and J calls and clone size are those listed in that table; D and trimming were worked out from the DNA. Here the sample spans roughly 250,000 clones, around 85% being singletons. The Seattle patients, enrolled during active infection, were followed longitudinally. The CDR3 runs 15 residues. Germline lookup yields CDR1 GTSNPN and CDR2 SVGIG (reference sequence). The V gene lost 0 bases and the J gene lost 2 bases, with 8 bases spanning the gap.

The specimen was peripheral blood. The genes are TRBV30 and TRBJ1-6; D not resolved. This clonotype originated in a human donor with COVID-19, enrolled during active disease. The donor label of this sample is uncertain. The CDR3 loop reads CAWSVSRPYNSPLHF. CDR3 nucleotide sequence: TGTGCCTGGAGTGTTAGCCGGCCCTATAATTCACCCCTCCACTTT.